This paragraph covers one TCR beta chain sequence. Sequenced by immunoSEQ multiplex PCR; TCRdb stores in-frame clones only, minus some. The sample lists 30,000 to 45,000 clones, around 80% seen once, with around 35% in the top ten. This entry is derived from a study of blood T cell repertoires in COVID-19. Study in general: The United States, Italy and Spain supplied acute and convalescent COVID-19 samples.

CDR3 length: 17 residues. V trimming: 2 bases; J trimming: 1 base; junction bases outside the gene matches: 7. Germline V lookup: CDR1 KGHSH, CDR2 LQKENI. The source material was peripheral blood. The TCR was taken from a man aged 55 to 70 with acute or convalescent COVID-19. V gene TRBV18 combines with J gene TRBJ1-1; 10 bases are shared with TRBD1. CDR3 DNA sequence: TGTGCCAGCTCACCAGCGTCGGGACAGGGGACGAACACTGAAGCTTTCTTT. This codes for CASSPASGQGTNTEAFF.